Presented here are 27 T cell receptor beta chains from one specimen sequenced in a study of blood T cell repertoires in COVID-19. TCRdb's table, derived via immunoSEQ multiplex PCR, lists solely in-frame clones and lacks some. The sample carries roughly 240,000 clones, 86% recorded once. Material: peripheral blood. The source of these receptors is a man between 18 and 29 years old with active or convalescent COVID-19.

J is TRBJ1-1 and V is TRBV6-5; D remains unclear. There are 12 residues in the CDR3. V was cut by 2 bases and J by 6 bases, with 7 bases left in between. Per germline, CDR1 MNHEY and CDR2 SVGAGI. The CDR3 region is CASSYEGAEAFF. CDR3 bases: TGTGCCAGCAGTTACGAAGGAGCTGAAGCTTTCTTT.

The CDR3 bases are TGTGCCAGCACTCCGAGAGGGGGCGGGTCACCCCTCCACTTT. This gives the protein CASTPRGGGSPLHF. The chain is built from TRBV6-6 and TRBJ1-6; the match to TRBD1 covers 7 bases. CDR1 MNHNY and CDR2 SVGAGI come from the germline V gene (reference sequence). CDR3 length: 14 residues. V lost 7 bases to trimming and J lost 10 bases; unmatched junction nucleotides: 10.

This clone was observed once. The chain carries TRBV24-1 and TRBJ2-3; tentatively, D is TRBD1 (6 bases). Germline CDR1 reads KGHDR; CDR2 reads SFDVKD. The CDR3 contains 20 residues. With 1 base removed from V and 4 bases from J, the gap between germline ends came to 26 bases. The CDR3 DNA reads TGTGCCACCAGTGATTTTGAACCTCGTGGGAACAGGGTGAACCCAGATACGCAGTATTTT. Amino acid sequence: CATSDFEPRGNRVNPDTQYF.

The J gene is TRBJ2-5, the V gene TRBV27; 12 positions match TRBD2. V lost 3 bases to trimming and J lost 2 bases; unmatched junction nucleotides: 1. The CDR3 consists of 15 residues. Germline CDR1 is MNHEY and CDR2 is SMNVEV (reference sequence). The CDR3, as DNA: TGTGCCAGCAGTTTTCTAGCGGGGGGGCAAGAGACCCAGTACTTC. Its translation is CASSFLAGGQETQYF.

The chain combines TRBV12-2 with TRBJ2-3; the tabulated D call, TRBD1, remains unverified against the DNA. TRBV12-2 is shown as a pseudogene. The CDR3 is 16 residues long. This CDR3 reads CASRLVQGQFGDTQYF. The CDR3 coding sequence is TGTGCAAGTCGCTTAGTACAGGGCCAATTCGGAGATACGCAGTATTTT.

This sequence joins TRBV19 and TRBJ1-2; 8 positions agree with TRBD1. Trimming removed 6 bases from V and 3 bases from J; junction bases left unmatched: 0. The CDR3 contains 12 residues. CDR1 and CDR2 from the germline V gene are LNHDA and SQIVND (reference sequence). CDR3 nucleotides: TGTGCCAGTAGGGACAGGGACTATGGCTACACCTTC. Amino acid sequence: CASRDRDYGYTF.

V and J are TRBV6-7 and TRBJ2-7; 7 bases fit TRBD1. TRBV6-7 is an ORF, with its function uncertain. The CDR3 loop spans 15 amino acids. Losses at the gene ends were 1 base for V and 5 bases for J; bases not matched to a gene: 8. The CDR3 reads CASSYWKTGIHEQYF. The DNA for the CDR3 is TGTGCCAGCAGTTACTGGAAGACAGGGATCCACGAGCAGTACTTC.

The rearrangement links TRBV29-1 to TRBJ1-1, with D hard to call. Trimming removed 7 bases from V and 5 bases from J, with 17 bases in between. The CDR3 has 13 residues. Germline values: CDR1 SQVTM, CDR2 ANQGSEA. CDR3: CSGQTDFRTEAFF. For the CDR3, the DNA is TGCAGCGGACAAACGGACTTTCGAACTGAAGCTTTCTTT.

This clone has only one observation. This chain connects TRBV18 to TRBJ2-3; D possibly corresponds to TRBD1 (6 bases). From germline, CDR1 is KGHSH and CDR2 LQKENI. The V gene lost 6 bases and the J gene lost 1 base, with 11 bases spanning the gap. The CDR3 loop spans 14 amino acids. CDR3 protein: CASSEGHGTDTQYF. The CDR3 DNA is TGTGCCAGCTCTGAGGGACACGGCACAGATACGCAGTATTTT. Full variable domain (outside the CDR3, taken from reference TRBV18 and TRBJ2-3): NAGVMQNPRHLVRRRGQEARLRCSPMKGHSHVYWYRQLPEEGLKFMVYLQKENIIDESGMPKERFSAEFPKEGPSILRIQQVVRGDSAAYFCASSEGHGTDTQYFGPGTRLTVL.

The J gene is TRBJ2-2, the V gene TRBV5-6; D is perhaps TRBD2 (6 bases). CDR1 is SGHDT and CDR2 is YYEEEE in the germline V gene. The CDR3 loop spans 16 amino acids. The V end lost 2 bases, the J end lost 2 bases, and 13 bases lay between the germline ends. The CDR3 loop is CASSFRRGHNTGELFF. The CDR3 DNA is TGTGCCAGCAGCTTTCGGCGGGGTCATAACACCGGGGAGCTGTTTTTT.

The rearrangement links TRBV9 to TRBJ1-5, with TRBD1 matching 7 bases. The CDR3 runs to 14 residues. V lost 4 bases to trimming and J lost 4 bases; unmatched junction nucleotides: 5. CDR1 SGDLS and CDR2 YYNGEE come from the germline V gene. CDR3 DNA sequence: TGTGCCAGCAGCCCTCAGGGGGGTAATCAGCCCCAGCATTTT. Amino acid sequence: CASSPQGGNQPQHF.

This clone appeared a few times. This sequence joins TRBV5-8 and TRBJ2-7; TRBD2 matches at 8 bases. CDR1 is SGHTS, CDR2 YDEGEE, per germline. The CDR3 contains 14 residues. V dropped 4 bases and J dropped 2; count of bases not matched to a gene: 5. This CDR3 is CASSPSGFAYEQYF. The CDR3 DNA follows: TGTGCCAGCAGCCCTAGCGGGTTCGCCTACGAGCAGTACTTC.

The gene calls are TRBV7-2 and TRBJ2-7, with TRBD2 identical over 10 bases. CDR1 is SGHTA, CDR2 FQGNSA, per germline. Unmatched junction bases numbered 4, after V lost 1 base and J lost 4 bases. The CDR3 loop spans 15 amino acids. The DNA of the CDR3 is TGTGCCAGCAGCTTAGTACTAGCGGGGCGATACGAGCAGTACTTC. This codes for CASSLVLAGRYEQYF. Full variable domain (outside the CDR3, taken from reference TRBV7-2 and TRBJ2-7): GAGVSQSPSNKVTEKGKDVELRCDPISGHTALYWYRQSLGQGLEFLIYFQGNSAPDKSGLPSDRFSAERTGGSVSTLTIQRTQQEDSAVYLCASSLVLAGRYEQYFGPGTRLTVT.

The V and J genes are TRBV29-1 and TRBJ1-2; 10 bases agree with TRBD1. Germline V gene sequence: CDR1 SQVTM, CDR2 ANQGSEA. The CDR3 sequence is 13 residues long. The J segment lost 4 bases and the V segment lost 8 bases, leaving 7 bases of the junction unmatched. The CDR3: CSLRQGASYGYTF. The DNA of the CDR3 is TGCAGCCTCAGACAGGGGGCTTCCTATGGCTACACCTTC.

For the CDR3, the DNA is TGTGCCAGCAGTGAGTTGCAGGGAACCCCGGCTGGGGCCAACGTCCTGACTTTC. Amino acid sequence: CASSELQGTPAGANVLTF. The chain carries TRBV28 and TRBJ2-6; D possibly corresponds to TRBD1 (5 bases). CDR1 and CDR2 (germline): MDHEN, SYDVKM. This CDR3 is built from 18 residues. Trimming cost V 5 bases and J 2 bases, with 19 bases left between them.

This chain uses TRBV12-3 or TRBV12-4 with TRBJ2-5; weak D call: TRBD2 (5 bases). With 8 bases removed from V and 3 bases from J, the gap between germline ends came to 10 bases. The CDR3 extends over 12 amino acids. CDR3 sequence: CASGKEEETQYF. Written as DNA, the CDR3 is TGTGCCAGCGGCAAGGAGGAAGAGACCCAGTACTTC.

The CDR3 bases are TGTGCCAGCACAGCGGGAGAACACACCGGGGAGCTGTTTTTT. Its translation: CASTAGEHTGELFF. This sequence joins TRBV11-2 and TRBJ2-2; 8 bases line up with TRBD2. Trimming took 7 bases from V and 3 from J; bases not matched to a gene: 4. The CDR3 totals 14 residues. Germline V gives CDR1 SGHAT, CDR2 FQNNGV.

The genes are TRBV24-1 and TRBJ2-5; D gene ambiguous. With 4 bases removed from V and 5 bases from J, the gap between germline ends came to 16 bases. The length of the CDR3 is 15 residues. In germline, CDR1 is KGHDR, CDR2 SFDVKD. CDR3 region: CATSDLDVSEETQYF. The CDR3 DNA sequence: TGTGCCACCAGTGACTTGGACGTCTCGGAGGAGACCCAGTACTTC.

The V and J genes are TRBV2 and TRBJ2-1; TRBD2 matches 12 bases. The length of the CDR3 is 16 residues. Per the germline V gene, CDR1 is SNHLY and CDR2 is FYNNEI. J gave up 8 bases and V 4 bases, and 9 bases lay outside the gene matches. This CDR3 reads CASSADSGLAGHEQFF. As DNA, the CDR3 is TGTGCCAGCAGTGCCGATTCGGGACTAGCGGGCCATGAGCAGTTCTTC.

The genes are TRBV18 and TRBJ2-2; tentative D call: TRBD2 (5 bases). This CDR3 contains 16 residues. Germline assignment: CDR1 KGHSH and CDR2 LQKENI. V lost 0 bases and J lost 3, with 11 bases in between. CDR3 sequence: CASSPPGSRDTGELFF. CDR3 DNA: TGTGCCAGCTCACCACCAGGGAGCCGTGACACCGGGGAGCTGTTTTTT.

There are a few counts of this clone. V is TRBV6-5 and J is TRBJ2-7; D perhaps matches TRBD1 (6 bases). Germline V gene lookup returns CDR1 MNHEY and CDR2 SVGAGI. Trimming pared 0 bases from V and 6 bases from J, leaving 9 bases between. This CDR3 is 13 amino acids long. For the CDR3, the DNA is TGTGCCAGCAGTTACTCGGACAGATCCGAGCAGTACTTC. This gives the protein CASSYSDRSEQYF.

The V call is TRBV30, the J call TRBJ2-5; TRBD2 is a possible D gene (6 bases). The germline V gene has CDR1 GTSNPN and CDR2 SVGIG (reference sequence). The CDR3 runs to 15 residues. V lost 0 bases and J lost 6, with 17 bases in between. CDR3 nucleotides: TGTGCCTGGAGTGTTGTGGGGCGGGATGGGCAGACCCAGTACTTC. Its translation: CAWSVVGRDGQTQYF.

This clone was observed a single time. The CDR3: CASGRDTHYEQYF. DNA of the CDR3: TGTGCCAGCGGCCGGGACACCCACTACGAGCAGTACTTC. V gene TRBV7-9 combines with J gene TRBJ2-7; weak D call: TRBD1 (6 bases). The CDR3 loop spans 13 amino acids. Germline V gene data show CDR1 as SEHNR and CDR2 as FQNEAQ (reference sequence). V lost 8 bases, J lost 3 bases, and 14 bases lay in between.

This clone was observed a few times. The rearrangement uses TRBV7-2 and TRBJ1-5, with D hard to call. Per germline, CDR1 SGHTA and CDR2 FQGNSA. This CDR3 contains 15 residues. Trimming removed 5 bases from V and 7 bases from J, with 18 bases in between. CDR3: CASSPVFTESQPQHF. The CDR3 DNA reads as TGTGCCAGCAGCCCCGTTTTTACAGAGAGCCAGCCCCAGCATTTT.

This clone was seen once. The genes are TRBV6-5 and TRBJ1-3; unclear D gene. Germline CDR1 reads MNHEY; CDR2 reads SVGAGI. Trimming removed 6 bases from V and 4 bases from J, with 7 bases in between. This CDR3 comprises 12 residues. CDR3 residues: CASRKEGNTIYF. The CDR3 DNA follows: TGTGCCAGCAGGAAGGAGGGAAACACCATATATTTT.

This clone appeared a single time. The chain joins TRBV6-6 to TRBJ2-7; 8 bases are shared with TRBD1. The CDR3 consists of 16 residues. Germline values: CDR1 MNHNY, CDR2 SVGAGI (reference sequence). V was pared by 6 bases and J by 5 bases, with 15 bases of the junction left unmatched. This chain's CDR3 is CASRGSQGGGRNEQYF. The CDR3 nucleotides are TGTGCCAGCAGGGGATCACAGGGGGGTGGGAGGAACGAGCAGTACTTC.

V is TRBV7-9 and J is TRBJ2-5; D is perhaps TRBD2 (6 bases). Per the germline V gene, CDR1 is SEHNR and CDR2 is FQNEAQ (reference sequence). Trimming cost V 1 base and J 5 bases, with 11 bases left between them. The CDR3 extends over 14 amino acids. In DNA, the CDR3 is TGTGCCAGCAGCTTAGTGATTAGCGGTGAGACCCAGTACTTC. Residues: CASSLVISGETQYF.